The text below deals with one T cell receptor beta chain. Its antigen is currently unknown. This CDR3 region has 14 residues. Losses at the gene ends were 4 bases for V and 4 bases for J; bases not matched to a gene: 7. Germline V lookup: CDR1 SQVTM, CDR2 ANQGSEA. The data belong to a study of cytomegalovirus exposure and HLA in healthy donors. On the study more broadly: The same platform was used for the roughly 120 validation repertoires as for the 666 first-cohort repertoires, as reported in a later analysis. General study findings and limits: Rarity held for most TCR sequences, but there were some public TCRs that occurred in many donors. Reports credit the classifier with highly specific, highly sensitive diagnosis of cytomegalovirus status.

The donors were members of the validation cohort, which comprised approximately 120 subjects and was separate from the first cohort of some 680 subjects. Clones were sequenced by immunoSEQ multiplex PCR, and TCRdb holds only the in-frame ones, with some missing. The table records about 190,000 clones, 84% of them present only once. V and J are TRBV29-1 and TRBJ1-3, with TRBD1 identical over 7 bases. This receptor was obtained from a man younger than 35 in good health and CMV-seropositive. Sequencing input: PBMCs. The CDR3 sequence: CSVVGGLTGNTIYF. CDR3 bases: TGCAGCGTTGTAGGGGGCCTTACGGGAAACACCATATATTTT.